These 31 T cell receptor beta chains came from one sample sequenced in a study of blood T cell repertoires in COVID-19. Repertoires were generated with immunoSEQ multiplex PCR, while TCRdb's copy carries only in-frame clones and drops some. The table has roughly 230,000 clones, 83% seen once. Input material: peripheral blood. These receptors all come from a man aged 35-49 years with active or convalescent COVID-19.

Only one count was recorded for this clone. This chain uses TRBV2 with TRBJ1-3; D is possibly TRBD1 (6 bases). The CDR3 sequence is 13 residues long. Germline CDR1 and CDR2: SNHLY and FYNNEI. The ends were cut back, 10 bases at V and 4 bases at J, with 14 bases in the middle. Here the CDR3 DNA reads TGTGCCACCGGGGGGGCGGCCGGAAACACCATATATTTT. Translation: CATGGAAGNTIYF.

The chain recombines TRBV14 with TRBJ1-2; D might be TRBD1 (5 bases). V was cut by 4 bases and J by 7 bases, with 19 bases left in between. The length of the CDR3 is 15 residues. Germline values: CDR1 SGHDN, CDR2 FVKESK. The CDR3 region is CASSPRDLVEGGYTF. The CDR3 DNA reads as TGTGCCAGCAGCCCGAGGGACCTAGTGGAGGGTGGCTACACCTTC.

The CDR3 nucleotides read TGCAGCGTTGATATTTCCGGGTTGGAGACCCAGTACTTC. Its translation is CSVDISGLETQYF. The chain carries TRBV29-1 and TRBJ2-5; D is undetermined. The germline V gene has CDR1 SQVTM and CDR2 ANQGSEA. Trimming left V 3 bases short and J 5 bases short, with 13 bases between. The CDR3 consists of 13 residues.

This chain uses TRBV24-1 with TRBJ1-3; D gene ambiguous. This CDR3 is built from 16 residues. Trimming removed 4 bases at V and 0 bases at J, with 12 bases between. Germline V gives CDR1 KGHDR, CDR2 SFDVKD. CDR3: CATSDPGGPSGNTIYF. CDR3 nucleotide sequence: TGTGCCACCAGTGACCCCGGAGGGCCCTCTGGAAACACCATATATTTT.

This chain connects TRBV11-2 to TRBJ1-3; D remains unclear. The ends were cut back, 3 bases at V and 1 base at J, with 7 bases in the middle. This CDR3 region has 14 residues. Germline V gives CDR1 SGHAT, CDR2 FQNNGV. CDR3 residues: CASSLAVSGNTIYF. The CDR3 coding sequence is TGTGCCAGCAGCTTGGCGGTTTCTGGAAACACCATATATTTT.

V is TRBV7-8 and J is TRBJ1-1, with D perhaps TRBD1 (6 bases). V was trimmed by 4 bases and J by 8 bases, leaving 14 bases between them. This CDR3 spans 13 amino acids. Germline V lookup: CDR1 SGHVS, CDR2 FQNEAQ. The CDR3 reads CASSSRGGEEAFF. Here the CDR3 DNA reads TGTGCCAGCAGCTCTCGGGGGGGCGAGGAAGCTTTCTTT.

The gene calls are TRBV12-5 and TRBJ2-2; D call uncertain. The length of the CDR3 is 8 residues. Looked up from germline, CDR1 is LGHNT and CDR2 is FRNRAP. The CDR3 nucleotides are TGTTCCTCCGGGGAGCTGTTTTTT. It codes for CSSGELFF.

This clone showed up many times. This chain uses TRBV6-1 with TRBJ2-2; 11 bases agree with TRBD2. Germline CDR1 is MNHNS and CDR2 is SASEGT. CDR3 length equals 18 residues. Losses at the gene ends were 2 bases for V and 0 bases for J; bases not matched to a gene: 5. The CDR3 DNA sequence: TGTGCCAGCAGTGAACGTCTAGCGGGGGGCACGAACACCGGGGAGCTGTTTTTT. As protein: CASSERLAGGTNTGELFF.

The chain has TRBV19 and TRBJ2-3; 8 nucleotides align to TRBD2. Germline V lookup: CDR1 LNHDA, CDR2 SQIVND (reference sequence). The J segment lost 4 bases and the V segment lost 3 bases, leaving 3 bases of the junction unmatched. CDR3 length: 14 amino acids. CDR3 in amino acids: CASSMEREPDTQYF. In nucleotides, the CDR3 is TGTGCCAGTAGTATGGAGCGGGAGCCAGATACGCAGTATTTT.

The chain recombines TRBV5-5 with TRBJ1-3; D possibly corresponds to TRBD1 (5 bases). CDR1 and CDR2 from the germline V gene are SGHKS and YYEKEE (reference sequence). This CDR3 has 16 residues. Trimming removed 1 base from V and 3 bases from J, with 14 bases in between. The CDR3 DNA follows: TGTGCCAGCAGCTTGCGAAGTGGGGCAGATGGAAACACCATATATTTT. It translates to CASSLRSGADGNTIYF.

The CDR3, as DNA: TGTGCCAGCAGCTTAGAGGAGGGGGCGGCCTACAATGAGCAGTTCTTC. Encoded protein: CASSLEEGAAYNEQFF. The chain couples TRBV7-8 to TRBJ2-1; a possible D gene is TRBD1 (7 bases). The CDR3 loop spans 16 amino acids. Trimming took off 1 base at V and 2 bases at J, with 12 bases between the two ends. Per germline, CDR1 SGHVS and CDR2 FQNEAQ.

The chain combines TRBV9 with TRBJ1-3; TRBD1 agrees at 8 bases. The V segment lost 7 bases and the J segment 4 bases; nucleotides outside the gene matches: 7. The CDR3 is 14 residues long. Germline CDR1 SGDLS, CDR2 YYNGEE. The CDR3 DNA is TGTGCCAGCGGTATGGGGGACAGGGGAAACACCATATATTTT. Amino acids: CASGMGDRGNTIYF. Filled out from reference TRBV9 and TRBJ1-3, the complete variable domain reads DSGVTQTPKHLITATGQRVTLRCSPRSGDLSVYWYQQSLDQGLQFLIQYYNGEERAKGNILERFSAQQFPDLHSELNLSSLELGDSALYFCASGMGDRGNTIYFGEGSWLTVV.

The chain employs TRBV29-1 and TRBJ1-1; 8 bases map to TRBD1. CDR1 and CDR2 (germline): SQVTM, ANQGSEA. The V gene end was trimmed by 7 bases and the J gene end by 5 bases; junction bases not matched to a gene: 12. The CDR3 is 14 amino acids. CDR3 loop: CSARGQVGLTEAFF. In nucleotides, the CDR3 is TGCAGCGCCAGGGGACAGGTTGGGTTGACTGAAGCTTTCTTT.

The rearrangement joins TRBV7-9 to TRBJ2-1; D is unclear. CDR1 SEHNR and CDR2 FQNEAQ come from the germline V gene (reference sequence). The CDR3 spans 14 residues. V was pared by 4 bases and J by 3 bases, with 10 bases between. The CDR3 DNA reads as TGTGCCAGCAGCTCCCTGACTCTCTACAATGAGCAGTTCTTC. Amino acids: CASSSLTLYNEQFF.

The chain recombines TRBV30 with TRBJ1-5, with a weak D call TRBD1 (6 bases). CDR3 length equals 13 residues. Germline CDR1 is GTSNPN and CDR2 is SVGIG (reference sequence). The V end lost 2 bases, the J end lost 7 bases, and 12 bases lay between the germline ends. CDR3 DNA sequence: TGTGCCTGGAGTAAGAGGGGGGGACAGCCCCAGCATTTT. Translated, it gives CAWSKRGGQPQHF. The variable domain in full, completed from reference TRBV30 and TRBJ1-5, reads SQTIHQWPATLVQPVGSPLSLECTVEGTSNPNLYWYRQAAGRGLQLLFYSVGIGQISSEVPQNLSASRPQDRQFILSSKKLLLSDSGFYLCAWSKRGGQPQHFGDGTRLSIL.

V usage is TRBV18 and J usage is TRBJ2-3, with 8 positions matching TRBD2. The CDR3 contains 15 residues. V was pared by 6 bases and J by 1 base, with 6 bases of the junction left unmatched. Germline values: CDR1 KGHSH, CDR2 LQKENI. The CDR3 region is CASSPSGGGTDTQYF. CDR3 nucleotide sequence: TGTGCCAGCTCCCCCTCCGGGGGGGGCACAGATACGCAGTATTTT.

The rearrangement joins TRBV9 to TRBJ2-7, with 11 bases that match TRBD2. This CDR3 is 14 amino acids long. With 2 bases clipped from V and 6 bases from J, the junction kept 4 bases outside the gene matches. Germline V gene lookup returns CDR1 SGDLS and CDR2 YYNGEE. This CDR3 reads CASSVTSGKGEQYF. CDR3 nucleotide sequence: TGTGCCAGCAGCGTGACTAGCGGGAAAGGCGAGCAGTACTTC.

V gene TRBV6-2 or TRBV6-3 combines with J gene TRBJ1-2; possible D gene TRBD1, 5 bases. Germline CDR1 and CDR2: MNHEY and SVGEGT. This CDR3 has 11 residues. V shed 5 bases and J shed 8 bases, with 9 bases lying between them. CDR3 residues: CASSQNRGYTF. CDR3 bases: TGTGCCAGCAGTCAGAACAGGGGCTACACCTTC.

This clone showed up just once. The chain recombines TRBV11-1 with TRBJ1-1, with D hard to call. Germline CDR1 is SGHAT and CDR2 is FQDESV (reference sequence). Trimming removed 3 bases at V and 0 bases at J, with 11 bases between. The CDR3 runs 15 residues. The CDR3 DNA follows: TGTGCCAGCAGCTTGGGAGGGCCTATGAACACTGAAGCTTTCTTT. Residues: CASSLGGPMNTEAFF.

This chain links TRBV4-1 with TRBJ2-2; D not certain. CDR3 length equals 14 residues. Germline V gene data show CDR1 as MGHRA and CDR2 as YSYEKL. The V and J ends lost 4 bases and 0 bases respectively, with 6 bases between them. As DNA, the CDR3 is TGCGCCAGCAGCCTACAGCCGAACACCGGGGAGCTGTTTTTT. Translated, it gives CASSLQPNTGELFF.

Written as DNA, the CDR3 is TGCGCCAGCAGCCAAGTGCGACGGGAGATCTACAATGAGCAGTTCTTC. This sequence encodes CASSQVRREIYNEQFF. This chain connects TRBV4-1 to TRBJ2-1; D might be TRBD2 (6 bases). V was cut by 1 base and J by 3 bases, with 13 bases left in between. Germline V gene lookup returns CDR1 MGHRA and CDR2 YSYEKL. The CDR3 runs 16 residues.

This clone was seen a single time. The chain has TRBV5-8 and TRBJ1-2, with D possibly being TRBD1 (5 bases). The germline V and J ends were trimmed by 2 bases and 3 bases, with 8 bases remaining between them. The CDR3 extends over 13 amino acids. The germline V gene encodes CDR1 SGHTS and CDR2 YDEGEE. CDR3 residues: CASSLGADYGYTF. The CDR3 nucleotides read TGTGCCAGCAGCTTAGGGGCGGACTATGGCTACACCTTC.

The J gene is TRBJ2-1, the V gene TRBV27; 7 nucleotides align to TRBD2. Trimming took 5 bases from V and 1 from J; bases not matched to a gene: 11. CDR1 and CDR2 (germline): MNHEY, SMNVEV (reference sequence). There are 17 residues in the CDR3. The CDR3, as DNA: TGTGCCAGCAGTGCCGGAACTAGCGCCAATTCCTACAATGAGCAGTTCTTC. The encoded protein is CASSAGTSANSYNEQFF.

This clone was seen a handful of times. The V and J genes are TRBV15 and TRBJ2-7, with 10 bases that match TRBD1. Germline V CDR1 and CDR2: LNHNV, YYDKDF (reference sequence). The CDR3 has 15 residues. Trimming at V came to 3 bases and at J to 5 bases, leaving 7 bases not matched to a gene. The DNA for the CDR3 is TGTGCCACCAGCAGCCAGCGGGACAGGGGCAACGAGCAGTACTTC. This gives the protein CATSSQRDRGNEQYF.

The gene calls are TRBV24-1 and TRBJ2-3, with TRBD2 identical over 12 bases. The trim removed 0 bases at V and 8 bases at J, leaving 2 bases unmatched. The length of the CDR3 is 15 residues. Per the germline V gene, CDR1 is KGHDR and CDR2 is SFDVKD. The CDR3 loop reads CATSDLTSGGPTQYF. CDR3 DNA: TGTGCCACCAGTGATTTGACTAGCGGGGGGCCTACGCAGTATTTT.

This chain uses TRBV14 with TRBJ1-5, with D unresolved. V was shortened by 1 base and J by 5 bases, with 18 bases between the two germline ends. CDR1 SGHDN and CDR2 FVKESK come from the germline V gene. CDR3 length equals 17 residues. This CDR3 reads CASSQVLSPGFDQPQHF. As DNA, the CDR3 is TGTGCCAGCAGCCAAGTCCTCTCTCCGGGATTTGATCAGCCCCAGCATTTT.

The rearrangement joins TRBV13 to TRBJ1-1; no definite D call. V lost 5 bases and J lost 3, with 7 bases in between. CDR1 is PRHDT and CDR2 is FYEKMQ in the germline V gene (reference sequence). The CDR3 has 12 amino acids. The CDR3 sequence is CASSPSYTEAFF. CDR3 DNA: TGTGCCAGCAGCCCTTCCTACACTGAAGCTTTCTTT.

The chain combines TRBV27 with TRBJ1-5; D might be TRBD1 (6 bases). With 5 bases removed from V and 3 bases from J, the gap between germline ends came to 11 bases. CDR3 size: 14 residues. From germline, CDR1 is MNHEY and CDR2 SMNVEV (reference sequence). The CDR3: CASSPDRVNQPQHF. DNA of the CDR3: TGTGCCAGCAGTCCGGACAGAGTCAATCAGCCCCAGCATTTT.

The chain uses TRBV24-1 and TRBJ1-5; unclear D gene. Trimming took off 2 bases at V and 2 bases at J, with 6 bases between the two ends. This CDR3 is built from 14 residues. The germline V gene has CDR1 KGHDR and CDR2 SFDVKD. The CDR3 reads CATSDYLGNQPQHF. CDR3 coding DNA: TGTGCCACCAGTGATTATCTTGGCAATCAGCCCCAGCATTTT.

J is TRBJ1-2 and V is TRBV3-1 (or the pseudogene TRBV3-2); the D gene is possibly TRBD1 (6 bases). This CDR3 is 15 amino acids long. The germline V gene encodes CDR1 LGHDT and CDR2 YNNKEL (reference sequence). Deletions cut 3 bases from V and 1 base from J, with 12 bases between. The CDR3 loop is CASSHTDRINYGYTF. The CDR3 DNA follows: TGTGCCAGCAGCCACACCGACAGGATTAACTATGGCTACACCTTC.

The CDR3 loop reads CATSLQSSSYNSPLHF. The CDR3, as DNA: TGTGCCACCAGCTTACAGAGTAGCTCCTATAATTCACCCCTCCACTTT. V is TRBV24-1 and J is TRBJ1-6; D ambiguous. Germline V gene lookup returns CDR1 KGHDR and CDR2 SFDVKD. This CDR3 is built from 16 residues. Deletions cut 7 bases from V and 0 bases from J, with 12 bases between.